This TCR beta chain was captured by sequencing in a study of blood T cell repertoires in COVID-19. Methods used by the authors: Reference gene primer amplification yielded estimated nucleated cell counts. TCRdb's copy holds only in-frame clones and misses some; the assay was immunoSEQ multiplex PCR. V, J and clone size derive from that table, while D and trimming were established from the DNA sequence. The table has roughly 200,000 clones, roughly 88% seen once; the top ten hold around 30%. Sample: peripheral blood. The sequence derives from a man aged 40-55 years with acute or convalescent COVID-19.

CDR3 nucleotides: TGTGCCAGCAGTTACTCGGAGAGCGGGACTGAAGCTTTCTTT. As protein: CASSYSESGTEAFF. The rearrangement joins TRBV6-5 to TRBJ1-1, with D uncertain. Germline V gene sequence: CDR1 MNHEY, CDR2 SVGAGI. This CDR3 comprises 14 residues. V was pared by 0 bases and J by 5 bases, with 10 bases between.